This entry is about one T cell receptor (beta chain). Its antigen is as yet unknown. For the second PCR, which ran for 7 to 11 cycles, a sample-barcoded 5' primer and a J-beta primer mix were used. Paired-end reads containing CDR3 totaled no fewer than 3 million for each sample. Each CDR3 protein is one row after TCRdb ran MiXCR on the 5' RACE reads. The sample includes roughly 1,300,000 distinct CDR3 sequences, approximately 63% of them seen just once. This sample was taken from a study of blood T cells in healthy people across ages. The CDR3 extends over 14 amino acids. Germline CDR1 and CDR2: SEHNR and FQNEAQ (reference sequence). V gave up 3 bases and J gave up 4 bases, with 11 bases separating them. Study-level findings and limits: Long-lived and aged donors differed, with more naive CD4+ cells and higher diversity in the long-lived. Considered underestimates were the diversity estimates obtained from one million T cells.

Sequencing used blood. This chain joins TRBV7-9 and TRBJ2-3; tentatively, D is TRBD1 (6 bases). This clonotype was sampled from a man aged 18-30 years in good health. The CDR3 reads CASSFGRTADTQYF. In DNA, the CDR3 is TGTGCCAGCAGCTTTGGGCGGACAGCAGATACGCAGTATTTT.